The 6 T cell receptor beta chains presented below share a single source sample, sequenced in a study of cytomegalovirus exposure and HLA in healthy donors. The protocol was immunoSEQ multiplex PCR, while the TCRdb copy is restricted to in-frame clones and leaves out a portion. The top ten hold roughly a tenth of the sample, which has around 150,000 clones, approximately 84% seen once. Material: PBMCs. The receptors here all came from a man younger than 40 in good health and CMV-seropositive.

The chain recombines TRBV6-1 with TRBJ2-7, with D possibly TRBD1 on 5 matching bases. The CDR3 is made up of 13 amino acids. Trimming cost V 2 bases and J 3 bases, with 8 bases left between them. CDR1 MNHNS and CDR2 SASEGT come from the germline V gene. The CDR3 nucleotides are TGTGCCAGCAGTGAAAGGCAGGGCTACGAGCAGTACTTC. It yields the protein CASSERQGYEQYF.

The chain's CDR3 is CASTRQGGSYEQYF. In DNA, the CDR3 is TGTGCCAGCACCCGACAGGGTGGATCCTACGAGCAGTACTTC. This chain links TRBV5-6 with TRBJ2-7, with TRBD1 identical over 7 bases. The CDR3 is 14 residues long. With V trimmed by 6 bases and J by 1 base, 7 bases remained unmatched. Germline V CDR1 and CDR2: SGHDT, YYEEEE.

The gene calls are TRBV2 and TRBJ2-5, with 10 bases matching TRBD2. The germline gives CDR1 SNHLY, CDR2 FYNNEI. The CDR3 spans 14 residues. Unmatched junction bases numbered 1, after V lost 4 bases and J lost 2 bases. CDR3: CASSVAGGQETQYF. CDR3 DNA: TGTGCCAGCAGTGTAGCGGGAGGACAAGAGACCCAGTACTTC.

The chain employs TRBV6-6 and TRBJ2-1; 13 bases map to TRBD2. Germline CDR1 reads MNHNY; CDR2 reads SVGAGI (reference sequence). V dropped 10 bases and J dropped 7; count of bases not matched to a gene: 7. This CDR3 has 14 amino acids. This CDR3 is CATVRLAGGNEQFF. CDR3 coding DNA: TGTGCCACCGTCAGACTAGCGGGAGGAAATGAGCAGTTCTTC.

This sequence joins TRBV10-2 and TRBJ2-1; 13 positions match TRBD2. This CDR3 contains 15 residues. The V and J ends lost 4 bases and 7 bases, in that order; junction bases with no gene match: 4. Germline CDR1 is WSHSY and CDR2 is SAAADI. CDR3 residues: CASSVLAGGPNEQFF. In DNA form, the CDR3 reads TGCGCCAGCAGTGTACTAGCGGGAGGGCCAAATGAGCAGTTCTTC.

The chain has TRBV28 and TRBJ2-7; 8 bases are shared with TRBD2. The CDR3 is 14 residues long. Germline values: CDR1 MDHEN, CDR2 SYDVKM. Trimming cost V 6 bases and J 4 bases; bases outside gene matches: 8. The CDR3 protein is CASREAGDVYEQYF. The CDR3 DNA sequence: TGTGCCAGCAGAGAAGCGGGAGATGTTTACGAGCAGTACTTC. Supplemented by reference TRBV28 and TRBJ2-7, the full variable domain reads DVKVTQSSRYLVKRTGEKVFLECVQDMDHENMFWYRQDPGLGLRLIYFSYDVKMKEKGDIPEGYSVSREKKERFSLILESASTNQTSMYLCASREAGDVYEQYFGPGTRLTVT.